These 26 T cell receptor beta chains originate from one sample sequenced in a study of T-cell reconstitution after alpha-beta-depleted transplantation in children (dated by TCRdb to about 2016). The library was generated by PCR. Sequencer: Illumina HiSeq 2500. TCR library preparation used molecular barcoding, with unique molecular identifiers applied to normalize quantification of the TCRbeta repertoire. Using fastp trimming at Q25 and MiXCR clonotype assembly, TCRdb reanalyzed the public sequencing data and kept in-frame beta chains. Entries are consolidated by CDR3 protein sequence, retaining the most common genes and DNA. The sample contains approximately 250,000 distinct CDR3 sequences, more than 7.5% of them found a single time. The ten most abundant clones make up less than 6% of the sample. The sequencing used PBMCs from the stem cell graft donor, collected from the stem cell graft. These receptors originate from a human donor who donated a stem cell graft to a child with SCID.

This clonotype came up many times. This chain joins TRBV20-1 and TRBJ2-6, with D possibly TRBD1 on 5 matching bases. Trimming took 5 bases from V and 1 from J, leaving 9 bases between them. CDR1 and CDR2 from the germline V gene are DFQATT and SNEGSKA (reference sequence). This CDR3 is built from 14 residues. CDR3 protein: CSAWGGSGANVLTF. CDR3 sequence (DNA): TGCAGTGCTTGGGGCGGATCTGGGGCCAACGTCCTGACTTTC.

This sequence joins TRBV27 and TRBJ1-5; TRBD1 matches 9 bases. Germline V gene sequence: CDR1 MNHEY, CDR2 SMNVEV (reference sequence). The CDR3 totals 14 residues. V lost 7 bases to trimming and J lost 1 base; unmatched junction nucleotides: 2. The CDR3 loop reads CASTGTGSNQPQHF. The CDR3 DNA reads TGTGCCAGCACAGGGACAGGGAGCAATCAGCCCCAGCATTTT.

This clonotype was detected many times. This chain connects TRBV7-3 to TRBJ1-1; D is undetermined. This CDR3 region has 13 residues. Germline V lookup: CDR1 SGHTA, CDR2 FQGTGA. With 1 base removed from V and 3 bases from J, the gap between germline ends came to 6 bases. The CDR3 protein is CASSLNGDTEAFF. The CDR3 DNA sequence: TGTGCCAGCAGCTTAAACGGGGACACTGAAGCTTTCTTT. Looking up the rest from reference TRBV7-3 and TRBJ1-1 gives the full variable domain: GAGVSQTPSNKVTEKGKYVELRCDPISGHTALYWYRQSLGQGPEFLIYFQGTGAADDSGLPNDRFFAVRPEGSVSTLKIQRTERGDSAVYLCASSLNGDTEAFFGQGTRLTVV.

This clonotype has ten or more counts. This sequence joins TRBV7-3 and TRBJ2-3; 8 nucleotides agree with TRBD2. There are 15 residues in the CDR3. In germline, CDR1 is SGHTA, CDR2 FQGTGA. The trim removed 4 bases at V and 2 bases at J, leaving 5 bases unmatched. The CDR3 here is CASSSKRGPTDTQYF. The CDR3 DNA reads as TGTGCCAGCAGCTCCAAGCGGGGGCCCACAGATACGCAGTATTTT.

As for this clonotype: A much larger clone differs by one base, so this may be a read error. The J gene is TRBJ2-3, the V gene TRBV4-2; 8 positions match TRBD2. This CDR3 has 16 amino acids. Looked up from germline, CDR1 is LGHNA and CDR2 is YNFKEQ. As DNA, the CDR3 is TGTGCCAGCGGCCAAGATGCTAGCGGGTACACAGATACGCAGTATTTT. As protein: CASGQDASGYTDTQYF.

This clonotype was detected only a few times. This chain links TRBV7-2 with TRBJ1-2; 9 positions agree with TRBD1. The CDR3 contains 14 residues. The V gene end was trimmed by 1 base and the J gene end by 6 bases; junction bases not matched to a gene: 3. Germline loops: CDR1 SGHTA, CDR2 FQGNSA. The CDR3 region has the DNA TGTGCCAGCAGCTTAGGGGACAGGGAGAATGGCTACACCTTC. Its protein is CASSLGDRENGYTF.

This clonotype was counted ten times or more. The chain recombines TRBV5-1 with TRBJ1-1; D is ambiguous. Trimming took 6 bases from V and 3 from J, leaving 18 bases between them. There are 15 residues in the CDR3. Germline V gene sequence: CDR1 SGHRS, CDR2 YFSETQ. In nucleotides, the CDR3 is TGCGCCAGCACGGAGGCTGTACTTGGGGACACTGAAGCTTTCTTT. The encoded protein is CASTEAVLGDTEAFF.

This clonotype was detected ten times or more. V gene TRBV7-2 combines with J gene TRBJ2-3; 10 bases line up with TRBD2. CDR1 and CDR2 from the germline V gene are SGHTA and FQGNSA. Trimming removed 4 bases from V and 2 bases from J; junction bases left unmatched: 6. CDR3 length: 16 residues. CDR3 region: CASSYRTSGYTDTQYF. Written as DNA, the CDR3 is TGTGCCAGCAGCTATAGGACTAGCGGCTACACAGATACGCAGTATTTT.

This clonotype was seen ten or more times. The chain combines TRBV7-3 with TRBJ2-1, with 8 bases aligning to TRBD2. Germline-derived CDR1 and CDR2 are SGHTA and FQGTGA. This CDR3 has 12 amino acids. Losses at the gene ends were 5 bases for V and 8 bases for J; bases not matched to a gene: 2. CDR3 sequence (DNA): TGTGCCAGCAGCCGAGCGGGGGATGAGCAGTTCTTC. This encodes CASSRAGDEQFF.

This clonotype showed up many times. The genes are TRBV7-9 and TRBJ2-3; 8 bases fit TRBD1. V trimming: 5 bases; J trimming: 7 bases; junction bases outside the gene matches: 17. This CDR3 spans 17 amino acids. The germline gives CDR1 SEHNR, CDR2 FQNEAQ (reference sequence). CDR3 coding DNA: TGTGCCAGCAGCAACCACAGGGGGAAAAAGGGCCCGAATACGCAGTATTTT. Translation gives CASSNHRGKKGPNTQYF.

This clonotype has at least ten counts. This chain links TRBV7-2 with TRBJ2-5; D is ambiguous. The CDR3 sequence is 14 residues long. V was cut by 5 bases and J by 8 bases, with 18 bases left in between. CDR1 SGHTA and CDR2 FQGNSA come from the germline V gene. CDR3 nucleotides: TGTGCCAGCAGCCCCGAATCGTTGGGTTTCACCCAGTACTTC. Translating it yields CASSPESLGFTQYF.

This clonotype has a count of ten or more. V and J are TRBV25-1 and TRBJ2-5; 10 positions match TRBD2. V lost 4 bases and J lost 2; bases outside the gene matches: 13. CDR3 length: 18 amino acids. CDR1 MGHDK and CDR2 SYGVNS come from the germline V gene. CDR3 region: CASSGPSGTSERQETQYF. The CDR3 DNA reads as TGTGCCAGCAGTGGGCCGTCCGGGACTAGCGAACGACAAGAGACCCAGTACTTC.

The table lists this clonotype with many counts. This chain uses TRBV7-9 with TRBJ2-7; D might be TRBD1 or TRBD2, each matching 5 bases. Per the germline V gene, CDR1 is SEHNR and CDR2 is FQNEAQ (reference sequence). Trimming left V 6 bases short and J 5 bases short, with 20 bases between. The CDR3 consists of 15 residues. Here the CDR3 reads CASRAWDGLGHEQYF. CDR3 sequence (DNA): TGTGCCAGCAGGGCCTGGGACGGGCTCGGCCACGAGCAGTACTTC.

This clonotype has at least ten counts. The chain combines TRBV5-1 with TRBJ2-4, with 12 bases aligning to TRBD2. J was trimmed by 8 bases and V by 0 bases; bases with no gene match: 3. The CDR3 is 15 residues long. Per the germline V gene, CDR1 is SGHRS and CDR2 is YFSETQ. For the CDR3, the DNA is TGCGCCAGCAGCTTGGCTAGCGGGGGGGCGGACATTCAGTACTTC. Translation gives CASSLASGGADIQYF.

This clonotype showed up many times. V and J are TRBV7-8 and TRBJ2-1; perhaps TRBD2 as D (6 bases). The CDR3 length is 15 residues. The germline CDR1 and CDR2 sequences are SGHVS and FQNEAQ. V was shortened by 6 bases and J by 4 bases, with 16 bases between the two germline ends. The CDR3 reads CASRPGTGVYNEQFF. The CDR3 DNA follows: TGTGCCAGCAGGCCCGGGACGGGGGTTTACAATGAGCAGTTCTTC.

This clonotype appeared many times. One end of the junction varies from germline; a read error may be responsible. The chain carries TRBV2 and TRBJ1-2; tentative D call: TRBD1 (6 bases). CDR1 and CDR2 (germline): SNHLY, FYNNEI. CDR3 length equals 9 residues. CDR3 loop: CAITGTPRF. The CDR3 nucleotides read TGTGCCATCACAGGGACCCCTCGCTTC.

This clonotype has at least ten counts. V usage is TRBV5-1 and J usage is TRBJ1-1; 8 bases match TRBD1. Germline V gene sequence: CDR1 SGHRS, CDR2 YFSETQ. This CDR3 contains 16 residues. V trimming: 4 bases; J trimming: 2 bases; junction bases outside the gene matches: 10. The CDR3 nucleotides read TGCGCCAGCAGCCGGGACAGGCGACAGGGCAACACTGAAGCTTTCTTT. Residues: CASSRDRRQGNTEAFF.

The V gene is TRBV7-3, the J gene TRBJ2-1; the D gene is possibly TRBD2 (7 bases). CDR1 and CDR2 from the germline V gene are SGHTA and FQGTGA. V lost 2 bases to trimming and J lost 6 bases, with 17 bases between them. The CDR3 consists of 16 residues. The CDR3 is CASSLLSGGATNEQFF. The CDR3 DNA reads as TGTGCCAGCAGCTTATTAAGTGGGGGGGCGACCAATGAGCAGTTCTTC.

In this sample, this clonotype turned up many times. This likely comes from a read error, as the CDR3 has no conserved phenylalanine or tryptophan at its end. The limits of the CDR3 on the DNA are not certain, so only TCRdb's listed CDR3 is given. The chain recombines TRBV12-3 or TRBV12-4 with TRBJ1-1; TRBD1, the table's D call, was not compared with the DNA. With termini counted, the CDR3 has 9 amino acids. This chain's CDR3 is CASSTTEGG.

This clonotype was counted many times. The CDR3 DNA reads as TGTGCCAGCAGTGTACGGGACAGGTGGGATGAGGATACGCAGTATTTT. Its translation is CASSVRDRWDEDTQYF. The rearrangement joins TRBV2 to TRBJ2-3, with 8 bases lining up with TRBD1. Trimming removed 4 bases from V and 6 bases from J; junction bases left unmatched: 12. Germline CDR1 SNHLY, CDR2 FYNNEI. This CDR3 is built from 16 residues.

This clonotype was picked up many times. V and J are TRBV12-3 or TRBV12-4 and TRBJ1-1; possible D gene TRBD1, 6 bases. V was clipped by 3 bases and J by 8 bases, with 16 bases between them. CDR3 length: 14 amino acids. The CDR3 DNA reads TGTGCCAGCAGTTTGAAAGGGGGTCCTGCAGAAGCTTTCTTT. Protein product: CASSLKGGPAEAFF.

This clonotype was picked up many times. This rearrangement joins TRBV27 to TRBJ2-7, with D possibly matching TRBD2 (5 bases). The length of the CDR3 is 13 residues. The germline V and J ends were trimmed by 2 bases and 6 bases, with 11 bases remaining between them. Germline CDR1 and CDR2: MNHEY and SMNVEV (reference sequence). The CDR3 DNA sequence: TGTGCCAGCAGTTTACCCTACAGCGGCGAGCAGTACTTC. It is translated as CASSLPYSGEQYF.

This clonotype was seen ten or more times. The gene calls are TRBV14 and TRBJ1-1; 8 positions agree with TRBD1. The V and J ends lost 5 bases and 1 base, in that order; junction bases with no gene match: 6. Germline assignment: CDR1 SGHDN and CDR2 FVKESK. The CDR3 spans 15 residues. The CDR3 loop is CASSKWTGSNTEAFF. CDR3 bases: TGTGCCAGCAGCAAATGGACAGGGTCGAACACTGAAGCTTTCTTT.

This clonotype was found many times. This rearrangement joins TRBV12-3 or TRBV12-4 to TRBJ1-1; D might be TRBD1 (5 bases). Trimming shortened V by 4 bases and J by 4 bases, and 10 bases separated the two germline ends. The CDR3 consists of 13 residues. The CDR3 region is CASSSERGTEAFF. In DNA form, the CDR3 reads TGTGCCAGCAGTTCGGAAAGGGGCACTGAAGCTTTCTTT.

This clonotype appeared many times. The chain links TRBV12-3 or TRBV12-4 to TRBJ2-7, with D perhaps assigned TRBD1 or TRBD2 (5 bases each). With 3 bases removed from V and 2 bases from J, the gap between germline ends came to 11 bases. The CDR3 covers 14 residues. This CDR3 reads CASSFRPGPYEQYF. CDR3 nucleotides: TGTGCCAGCAGTTTCAGACCGGGGCCCTACGAGCAGTACTTC.

This clonotype was seen ten or more times. The chain uses TRBV20-1 and TRBJ2-3; D ambiguous. V lost 6 bases, J lost 0 bases, and 16 bases lay in between. Germline-derived CDR1 and CDR2 are DFQATT and SNEGSKA (reference sequence). The CDR3 totals 15 residues. CDR3 residues: CSAPIAKTSTDTQYF. The DNA for the CDR3 is TGCAGTGCCCCTATTGCTAAGACTAGCACAGATACGCAGTATTTT.